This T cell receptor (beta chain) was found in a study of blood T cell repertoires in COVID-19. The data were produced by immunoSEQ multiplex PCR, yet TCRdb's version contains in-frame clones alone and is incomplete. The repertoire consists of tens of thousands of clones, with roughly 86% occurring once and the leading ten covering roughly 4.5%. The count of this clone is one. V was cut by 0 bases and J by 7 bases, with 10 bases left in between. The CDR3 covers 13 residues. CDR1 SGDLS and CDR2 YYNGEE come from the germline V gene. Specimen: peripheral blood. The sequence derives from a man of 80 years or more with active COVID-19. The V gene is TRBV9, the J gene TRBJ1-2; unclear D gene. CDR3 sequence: CASSVATRVGYTF. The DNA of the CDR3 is TGTGCCAGCAGCGTAGCTACGAGGGTTGGCTACACCTTC.